A selection of T cell receptor beta chains follows, all from one sample in a study of blood T cell repertoires in COVID-19. The assay was immunoSEQ multiplex PCR, and TCRdb's table has in-frame clones only and misses some. Of over 150,000 clones listed, over 60% are singletons. Sequencing was carried out using peripheral blood. These receptors all come from a man older than 75 with acute or convalescent COVID-19. The CDR3 runs from the conserved cysteine through the conserved F or W. The D gene is left open where the match is weak. For some rows the clone size is stated as once, few or many, or as a class when expanded; others skip it.

v_gene: TRBV29-1
abundance: many
j_gene: TRBJ1-2
d_gene: TRBD1
CDR3aa: CSVVFFRAGGYDGYTF
CDR3nt: TGCAGCGTTGTTTTCTTTCGGGCAGGGGGATACGATGGCTACACCTTC

v_gene: TRBV5-4
abundance: .
j_gene: TRBJ1-1
d_gene: .
CDR3aa: CASSLEGGPAFF
CDR3nt: TGTGCCAGCAGCCTGGAGGGAGGACCAGCTTTCTTT

v_gene: TRBV12-3/TRBV12-4
abundance: .
j_gene: TRBJ1-3
d_gene: .
CDR3aa: CASSRGGNTIYF
CDR3nt: TGTGCCAGCAGCCGGGGAGGAAACACCATATATTTT

v_gene: TRBV10-1
abundance: few
j_gene: TRBJ1-1
d_gene: TRBD1
CDR3aa: CASKTGKAFF
CDR3nt: TGCGCCAGTAAGACAGGGAAGGCTTTCTTT

v_gene: TRBV2
abundance: .
j_gene: TRBJ1-5
d_gene: .
CDR3aa: CASRGETEQAQHF
CDR3nt: TGTGCCAGCAGGGGAGAGACCGAGCAGGCCCAGCATTTT

v_gene: TRBV5-1
abundance: few
j_gene: TRBJ1-4
d_gene: .
CDR3aa: CASSLNRRVNEKLFF
CDR3nt: TGCGCCAGCAGCTTGAACCGGAGGGTTAATGAAAAACTGTTTTTT

v_gene: TRBV28
abundance: once
j_gene: TRBJ1-1
d_gene: .
CDR3aa: CASSLGSMGQAIAEAFF
CDR3nt: TGTGCCAGCAGTTTAGGGTCAATGGGGCAGGCGATAGCTGAAGCTTTCTTT

v_gene: TRBV7-6
abundance: once
j_gene: TRBJ1-5
d_gene: .
CDR3aa: CASSLAPNGNQPQHF
CDR3nt: TGTGCCAGCAGCTTAGCTCCTAATGGCAATCAGCCCCAGCATTTT

v_gene: TRBV6-5
abundance: .
j_gene: TRBJ1-2
d_gene: .
CDR3aa: CASSPVLQGYGYTF
CDR3nt: TGTGCCAGCAGCCCAGTCCTCCAGGGCTATGGCTACACCTTC

v_gene: TRBV5-1
abundance: few
j_gene: TRBJ1-4
d_gene: TRBD1
CDR3aa: CASSQQGFWEKLFF
CDR3nt: TGCGCCAGCAGCCAACAGGGGTTTTGGGAAAAACTGTTTTTT